The 25 T cell receptor beta chains listed next were all sequenced from one sample in a study of T cell responses to AZD1222 COVID-19 vaccine. Data came from immunoSEQ multiplex PCR; TCRdb stores just in-frame clones and leaves some out. The sample has about 140,000 clones, 80% to 95% seen once. The sample consisted of peripheral blood, taken 28 days after the second AZD1222 dose. These receptors were collected from an adult who received the AZD1222 COVID-19 vaccine.

The genes are TRBV12-3 or TRBV12-4 and TRBJ1-2, with 7 bases aligning to TRBD1. CDR3 length equals 13 residues. The V and J ends lost 1 base and 7 bases, in that order; junction bases with no gene match: 3. The chain's CDR3 is CASSLDRGFGYTF. The CDR3 DNA follows: TGTGCCAGCAGTTTAGACAGGGGTTTTGGCTACACCTTC.

The J gene is TRBJ1-5, the V gene TRBV29-1; possible D gene TRBD1, 5 bases. CDR3 length equals 14 residues. Trimming took off 8 bases at V and 5 bases at J, with 19 bases between the two ends. Germline V gene sequence: CDR1 SQVTM, CDR2 ANQGSEA. CDR3: CSQIKGQGHQPQHF. In nucleotides, the CDR3 is TGCAGCCAAATTAAAGGGCAGGGACATCAGCCCCAGCATTTT. The full variable domain, rest sourced from reference TRBV29-1 and TRBJ1-5, is SAVISQKPSRDICQRGTSLTIQCQVDSQVTMMFWYRQQPGQSLTLIATANQGSEATYESGFVIDKFPISRPNLTFSTLTVSNMSPEDSSIYLCSQIKGQGHQPQHFGDGTRLSIL.

V and J are TRBV10-3 and TRBJ2-7; D ambiguous. Per germline, CDR1 ENHRY and CDR2 SYGVKD. The CDR3 runs to 16 residues. The ends were cut back, 6 bases at V and 0 bases at J, with 18 bases in the middle. Here the CDR3 DNA reads TGTGCCATCAGCGCTACGGAGACTCCCGACTCCTACGAGCAGTACTTC. Its protein product is CAISATETPDSYEQYF.

The chain is built from TRBV19 and TRBJ2-2; D might be TRBD2 (6 bases). The CDR3 runs to 14 residues. The V and J ends lost 0 bases and 6 bases respectively, with 8 bases between them. Germline V lookup: CDR1 LNHDA, CDR2 SQIVND (reference sequence). CDR3 in DNA: TGTGCCAGTAGTATAGAAGGGGAGGCCGGGGAGCTGTTTTTT. Translation: CASSIEGEAGELFF.

The J gene is TRBJ2-7, the V gene TRBV18, with D tentatively TRBD1 or TRBD2 (5 bases each). V was shortened by 4 bases and J by 0 bases, with 10 bases between the two germline ends. This CDR3 is built from 14 residues. Germline V gene lookup returns CDR1 KGHSH and CDR2 LQKENI. CDR3 bases: TGTGCCAGCTCACGGGACGTACTCTCCTACGAGCAGTACTTC. Its protein product is CASSRDVLSYEQYF.

This rearrangement joins TRBV6-5 to TRBJ1-2; D gene ambiguous. Germline CDR1 MNHEY, CDR2 SVGAGI. The CDR3 is made up of 15 amino acids. Trimming left V 0 bases short and J 3 bases short, with 11 bases between. The CDR3 DNA sequence: TGTGCCAGCAGTTACTCTAAACTCGGGGACTATGGCTACACCTTC. Amino acids: CASSYSKLGDYGYTF.

The V call is TRBV2, the J call TRBJ2-1; no firm D call. This CDR3 spans 12 amino acids. Per germline, CDR1 SNHLY and CDR2 FYNNEI. The V end lost 6 bases, the J end lost 7 bases, and 10 bases lay between the germline ends. The chain's CDR3 is CASSPWLNEQFF. The CDR3 DNA is TGTGCCAGCAGCCCATGGTTAAATGAGCAGTTCTTC.

This chain joins TRBV10-2 and TRBJ1-2; D remains unclear. V shed 4 bases and J shed 2 bases, with 8 bases lying between them. The CDR3 sequence is 13 residues long. In germline, CDR1 is WSHSY, CDR2 SAAADI. CDR3 DNA: TGCGCCAGCAGTGCGTCGGACAACTATGGCTACACCTTC. This translates into CASSASDNYGYTF.

The table lists this clone with a count of one. This chain links TRBV11-2 with TRBJ1-2, with no clear D. CDR3 size: 16 residues. CDR1 is SGHAT and CDR2 is FQNNGV in the germline V gene. Trimming removed 7 bases from V and 4 bases from J, with 22 bases in between. The CDR3 DNA follows: TGTGCCAGCACCCCAGGAGGCGCCAGTACCTTCTATGGCTACACCTTC. Translating gives CASTPGGASTFYGYTF.

The chain combines TRBV4-1 with TRBJ2-6; perhaps TRBD2 as D (5 bases). The CDR3 is 20 amino acids. With 2 bases removed from V and 2 bases from J, the gap between germline ends came to 22 bases. Germline values: CDR1 MGHRA, CDR2 YSYEKL. The CDR3 protein is CASSQYPIRTALAGANVLTF. Written as DNA, the CDR3 is TGCGCCAGCAGCCAATACCCTATCCGGACTGCCCTCGCTGGGGCCAACGTCCTGACTTTC.

The genes are TRBV2 and TRBJ1-5; D might be TRBD1 (5 bases). V lost 2 bases, J lost 4 bases, and 18 bases lay in between. The CDR3 totals 17 residues. Per germline, CDR1 SNHLY and CDR2 FYNNEI. CDR3 sequence reads: CASSETAGGVGNQPQHF. The DNA for the CDR3 is TGTGCCAGCAGTGAAACTGCCGGGGGGGTAGGGAATCAGCCCCAGCATTTT.

J is TRBJ2-7 and V is TRBV4-2, with D maybe TRBD1 (5 bases). V was pared by 0 bases and J by 6 bases, with 6 bases between. From germline, CDR1 is LGHNA and CDR2 YNFKEQ. This CDR3 contains 12 residues. The CDR3 DNA is TGTGCCAGCAGCCAAGAGACAGCCGAGCAGTACTTC. It yields the protein CASSQETAEQYF.

This rearrangement joins TRBV6-1 to TRBJ2-3; D possibly corresponds to TRBD1 (5 bases). V was cut by 1 base and J by 3 bases, with 14 bases left in between. Germline V CDR1 and CDR2: MNHNS, SASEGT. The CDR3 is 16 residues long. The CDR3 DNA sequence: TGTGCCAGCAGTGAAGGGCAGGGAATTGGGACAGATACGCAGTATTTT. It specifies CASSEGQGIGTDTQYF.

The V gene is TRBV7-9, the J gene TRBJ2-1; D not certain. The CDR3 is 13 amino acids. Germline V gene data show CDR1 as SEHNR and CDR2 as FQNEAQ (reference sequence). Trimming removed 3 bases at V and 2 bases at J, with 5 bases between. The CDR3 spells CASSFSAYNEQFF. The CDR3 nucleotides read TGTGCCAGCAGCTTCTCCGCCTACAATGAGCAGTTCTTC. The variable domain in full, with the rest retrieved from reference TRBV7-9 and TRBJ2-1, is DTGVSQNPRHKITKRGQNVTFRCDPISEHNRLYWYRQTLGQGPEFLTYFQNEAQLEKSRLLSDRFSAERPKGSFSTLEIQRTEQGDSAMYLCASSFSAYNEQFFGPGTRLTVL.

CDR3 region: CAISPGLAGGPGEDTQYF. DNA of the CDR3: TGTGCCATCAGCCCGGGACTAGCGGGAGGGCCGGGGGAAGATACGCAGTATTTT. The rearrangement joins TRBV10-3 to TRBJ2-3; 16 bases map to TRBD2. Germline lookup yields CDR1 ENHRY and CDR2 SYGVKD. V trimming: 6 bases; J trimming: 5 bases; junction bases outside the gene matches: 11. This CDR3 spans 18 amino acids.

The sample holds one count of this clone. This chain connects TRBV13 to TRBJ2-2, with D possibly being TRBD2 (5 bases). CDR1 PRHDT and CDR2 FYEKMQ come from the germline V gene (reference sequence). The V gene lost 0 bases and the J gene lost 10 bases, with 18 bases spanning the gap. This CDR3 is built from 16 residues. This chain's CDR3 is CASSLGPFSAGAELFF. The CDR3 DNA reads TGTGCCAGCAGCTTAGGCCCCTTTTCGGCGGGTGCGGAGCTGTTTTTT.

The gene calls are TRBV4-1 and TRBJ2-7; 8 bases fit TRBD2. With 0 bases clipped from V and 2 bases from J, the junction kept 3 bases outside the gene matches. CDR3 length: 15 amino acids. Germline-derived CDR1 and CDR2 are MGHRA and YSYEKL. The CDR3: CASSQDSGKTYEQYF. CDR3 nucleotide sequence: TGCGCCAGCAGCCAAGATAGCGGGAAAACCTACGAGCAGTACTTC.

The chain carries TRBV18 and TRBJ2-2; 9 bases line up with TRBD1. The V gene end was trimmed by 6 bases and the J gene end by 2 bases; junction bases not matched to a gene: 4. The CDR3 is 15 residues long. Looked up from germline, CDR1 is KGHSH and CDR2 is LQKENI. CDR3: CASSRTGDNTGELFF. CDR3 bases: TGTGCCAGCTCGCGGACAGGGGATAACACCGGGGAGCTGTTTTTT. Looking up the rest from reference TRBV18 and TRBJ2-2 gives the full variable domain: NAGVMQNPRHLVRRRGQEARLRCSPMKGHSHVYWYRQLPEEGLKFMVYLQKENIIDESGMPKERFSAEFPKEGPSILRIQQVVRGDSAAYFCASSRTGDNTGELFFGEGSRLTVL.

The V gene is TRBV7-9, the J gene TRBJ2-7; tentatively, D is TRBD1 (8 bases). The V and J ends lost 6 bases and 2 bases respectively, with 14 bases between them. From germline, CDR1 is SEHNR and CDR2 FQNEAQ (reference sequence). The CDR3 sequence is 14 residues long. The CDR3 coding sequence is TGTGCCAGCAGTAGAACAGGGGGGGCCTACGAGCAGTACTTC. Translation: CASSRTGGAYEQYF. Combining the CDR3 with reference TRBV7-9 and TRBJ2-7 gives the whole variable domain DTGVSQNPRHKITKRGQNVTFRCDPISEHNRLYWYRQTLGQGPEFLTYFQNEAQLEKSRLLSDRFSAERPKGSFSTLEIQRTEQGDSAMYLCASSRTGGAYEQYFGPGTRLTVT.

This rearrangement joins TRBV28 to TRBJ1-1; the D is unclear. The V and J ends lost 3 bases and 9 bases respectively, with 8 bases between them. The CDR3 sequence is 11 residues long. Per the germline V gene, CDR1 is MDHEN and CDR2 is SYDVKM. In nucleotides, the CDR3 is TGTGCCAGCAGTTTCATTTCCCAAGCTTTCTTT. Translating gives CASSFISQAFF.

This clone was recorded once. The genes are TRBV7-9 and TRBJ1-1; D is unresolved. V gave up 4 bases and J gave up 5 bases, with 8 bases separating them. The CDR3 consists of 12 residues. Germline CDR1 and CDR2: SEHNR and FQNEAQ (reference sequence). The CDR3 loop is CASSSRRTEAFF. The CDR3, as DNA: TGTGCCAGCAGCTCCCGGAGGACTGAAGCTTTCTTT.

This clone was recorded only once. The J gene is TRBJ2-3, the V gene TRBV6-1; 9 positions agree with TRBD2. Germline V CDR1 and CDR2: MNHNS, SASEGT. Losses at the gene ends were 5 bases for V and 1 base for J; bases not matched to a gene: 1. The CDR3 is 14 amino acids. CDR3 sequence reads: CASSWTSGTDTQYF. CDR3 in DNA: TGTGCCAGCAGTTGGACTAGCGGCACAGATACGCAGTATTTT.

The chain links TRBV6-5 to TRBJ1-3; D is ambiguous. The CDR3 contains 15 residues. The V gene lost 2 bases and the J gene lost 2 bases, with 10 bases spanning the gap. CDR1 MNHEY and CDR2 SVGAGI come from the germline V gene. The CDR3 nucleotides read TGTGCCAGCAGTTACGCTCCGGGAACTGGAAACACCATATATTTT. Protein product: CASSYAPGTGNTIYF.

V and J are TRBV2 and TRBJ1-3; D is possibly TRBD1 (6 bases). In germline, CDR1 is SNHLY, CDR2 FYNNEI. The V gene lost 3 bases and the J gene lost 0 bases, with 9 bases spanning the gap. The CDR3 sequence is 15 residues long. The CDR3 sequence is CASSERGSSGNTIYF. The CDR3 DNA follows: TGTGCCAGCAGTGAGAGGGGGAGCTCTGGAAACACCATATATTTT.

The chain recombines TRBV24-1 with TRBJ1-1, with 8 nucleotides matching TRBD1. The CDR3 contains 15 residues. The germline gives CDR1 KGHDR, CDR2 SFDVKD. V trimming: 4 bases; J trimming: 4 bases; junction bases outside the gene matches: 7. The CDR3 loop reads CATSEETGVATEAFF. In DNA, the CDR3 is TGTGCCACCAGTGAGGAGACAGGGGTGGCCACTGAAGCTTTCTTT.